The 15 T cell receptor beta chains in this list originate from one sample, sequenced in a study of blood T cell repertoires in COVID-19. Measured with immunoSEQ multiplex PCR; TCRdb has only the in-frame clones, and not every one. Of roughly 100,000 clones in the sample, about 88% were seen once. The material sequenced was peripheral blood. These receptor sequences come from an elderly woman with active COVID-19.

The rearrangement uses TRBV7-2 and TRBJ1-5; D uncertain. V was shortened by 3 bases and J by 7 bases, with 7 bases between the two germline ends. Germline assignment: CDR1 SGHTA and CDR2 FQGNSA. The CDR3 is made up of 12 amino acids. CDR3 DNA sequence: TGTGCCAGCAGCTTCATCGGGCAGCCCCAGCATTTT. It is translated as CASSFIGQPQHF.

This clone showed up just once. The rearrangement joins TRBV5-3 to TRBJ2-1, with 15 bases identical to TRBD2. TRBV5-3 is an ORF; its function is uncertain. The CDR3 has 17 amino acids. With 7 bases clipped from V and 10 bases from J, the junction kept 15 bases outside the gene matches. The CDR3 protein is CARESRKGTSGRPEQFF. CDR3 DNA sequence: TGTGCCAGAGAGAGCCGGAAAGGGACTAGCGGGAGGCCCGAGCAGTTCTTC.

This clone was recorded only once. V and J are TRBV28 and TRBJ2-1; possibly TRBD2 for D (5 bases). V lost 6 bases, J lost 3 bases, and 9 bases lay in between. The CDR3 consists of 13 residues. Germline loops: CDR1 MDHEN, CDR2 SYDVKM. In nucleotides, the CDR3 is TGTGCCAGCAGATACGGACTCTACAATGAGCAGTTCTTC. Its protein product is CASRYGLYNEQFF.

The genes are TRBV7-9 and TRBJ1-4, with D uncertain. Trimming shortened V by 2 bases and J by 4 bases, and 17 bases separated the two germline ends. Germline V gene sequence: CDR1 SEHNR, CDR2 FQNEAQ (reference sequence). The CDR3 consists of 17 residues. The CDR3 sequence: CASSLTLDGIFNEKLFF. CDR3 DNA: TGTGCCAGCAGCTTAACCCTCGACGGGATCTTTAATGAAAAACTGTTTTTT.

The J gene is TRBJ2-3, the V gene TRBV6-5; 7 bases align to TRBD2. Germline loops: CDR1 MNHEY, CDR2 SVGAGI. J lost 2 bases, V lost 7 bases, and 6 bases had no gene match. The CDR3 runs to 14 residues. This CDR3 is CASTSGQYTDTQYF. CDR3 in DNA: TGTGCCAGCACTAGCGGCCAGTACACAGATACGCAGTATTTT.

This chain links TRBV7-3 with TRBJ2-5; 8 bases line up with TRBD2. V dropped 5 bases and J dropped 2; count of bases not matched to a gene: 7. The CDR3 loop spans 15 amino acids. Germline V gene lookup returns CDR1 SGHTA and CDR2 FQGTGA. The CDR3: CASSPLAGAQETQYF. For the CDR3, the DNA is TGTGCCAGCAGCCCGCTAGCGGGCGCACAAGAGACCCAGTACTTC.

The V call is TRBV7-6, the J call TRBJ2-1; 9 bases are a match to TRBD1. The V gene end was trimmed by 7 bases and the J gene end by 9 bases; junction bases not matched to a gene: 7. The CDR3 length is 13 residues. Germline CDR1 and CDR2: SGHVS and FNYEAQ. The CDR3 DNA reads as TGTGCCAGCAAACGGGACAGGGTTTCTGAGCAGTTCTTC. Translated: CASKRDRVSEQFF.

The chain combines TRBV21-1 with TRBJ2-3; the listed D gene, TRBD2, was not tested against the DNA. TRBV21-1 is termed a pseudogene. CDR3 length: 16 amino acids. CDR3 loop: CASSDETSKPVDTQYF. The DNA of the CDR3 is TGTGCCAGCAGCGACGAGACTAGTAAGCCCGTAGATACGCAGTATTTT.

V and J are TRBV24-1 and TRBJ2-5; 8 nucleotides agree with TRBD1. V shed 3 bases and J 5 bases; nucleotides not matched to a gene: 10. The CDR3 spans 16 residues. Germline CDR1 reads KGHDR; CDR2 reads SFDVKD. CDR3 bases: TGTGCCACCAGTGATCACAGGGGGAGAAGTACTGAGACCCAGTACTTC. It yields the protein CATSDHRGRSTETQYF.

The V call is TRBV28, the J call TRBJ2-5; TRBD1 matches at 11 bases. The germline V gene has CDR1 MDHEN and CDR2 SYDVKM. CDR3 length: 16 amino acids. The V segment lost 4 bases and the J segment 5 bases; nucleotides outside the gene matches: 9. The CDR3 protein is CASSSPGTGGAETQYF. The CDR3 region has the DNA TGTGCCAGCAGTTCTCCCGGGACAGGGGGTGCGGAGACCCAGTACTTC.

The chain is built from TRBV6-5 and TRBJ1-3; D call uncertain. The germline CDR1 and CDR2 sequences are MNHEY and SVGAGI. The CDR3 is 16 amino acids. V lost 0 bases and J 0 bases, leaving 9 bases between the germline ends. CDR3 DNA sequence: TGTGCCAGCAGTTACTCGAGTTCCCACTCTGGAAACACCATATATTTT. It is translated as CASSYSSSHSGNTIYF.

The V and J genes are TRBV28 and TRBJ1-2; D not certain. Trimming stripped 2 bases from V and 4 bases from J, with 11 bases between. CDR1 is MDHEN, CDR2 SYDVKM, per germline. The CDR3 has 14 amino acids. This chain's CDR3 is CASSLGQTFYGYTF. DNA of the CDR3: TGTGCCAGCAGTTTAGGGCAGACCTTCTATGGCTACACCTTC.

This clone has a single count. This chain connects TRBV6-1 to TRBJ2-7; D may be TRBD1 (6 bases). V dropped 2 bases and J dropped 6 bases, with 17 bases sitting between them. Germline assignment: CDR1 MNHNS and CDR2 SASEGT. The CDR3 sequence is 15 residues long. Written as DNA, the CDR3 is TGTGCCAGCAGTGAACAAACAGGGAGCATCGCCGAGCAGTACTTC. It encodes CASSEQTGSIAEQYF.

The chain joins TRBV18 to TRBJ2-7, with 8 bases aligning to TRBD1. Germline trimming cut 6 bases from V and 2 bases from J; bases unmatched to any gene: 3. Germline V gives CDR1 KGHSH, CDR2 LQKENI. The CDR3 is 13 residues long. CDR3 sequence reads: CASSPGGPYEQYF. The CDR3 coding sequence is TGTGCCAGCTCCCCAGGGGGCCCCTACGAGCAGTACTTC.

The table lists this clone with a few counts. The chain has TRBV7-3 and TRBJ2-5; TRBD2 is a possible D gene (5 bases). V was pared by 3 bases and J by 5 bases, with 16 bases between. This CDR3 region has 15 residues. The germline V gene encodes CDR1 SGHTA and CDR2 FQGTGA. The chain's CDR3 is CASSFSGSRQETQYF. The CDR3 DNA reads TGTGCCAGCAGCTTTTCTGGGAGTCGCCAGGAGACCCAGTACTTC.